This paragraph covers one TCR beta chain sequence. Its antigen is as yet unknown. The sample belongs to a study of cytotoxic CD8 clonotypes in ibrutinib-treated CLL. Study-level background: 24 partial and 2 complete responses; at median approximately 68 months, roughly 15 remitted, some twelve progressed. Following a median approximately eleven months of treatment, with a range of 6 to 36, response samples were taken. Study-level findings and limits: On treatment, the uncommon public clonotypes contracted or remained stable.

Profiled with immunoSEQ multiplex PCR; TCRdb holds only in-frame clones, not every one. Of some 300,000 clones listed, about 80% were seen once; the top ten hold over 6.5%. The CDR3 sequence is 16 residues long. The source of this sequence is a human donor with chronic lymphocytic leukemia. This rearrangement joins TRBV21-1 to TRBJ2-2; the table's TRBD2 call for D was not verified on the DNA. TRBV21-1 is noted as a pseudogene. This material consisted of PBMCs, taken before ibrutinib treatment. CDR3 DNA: TGTGCCAGCAGCAAAAAGCCCGGGTACCACACCGGGGAGCTGTTTTTT. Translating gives CASSKKPGYHTGELFF.